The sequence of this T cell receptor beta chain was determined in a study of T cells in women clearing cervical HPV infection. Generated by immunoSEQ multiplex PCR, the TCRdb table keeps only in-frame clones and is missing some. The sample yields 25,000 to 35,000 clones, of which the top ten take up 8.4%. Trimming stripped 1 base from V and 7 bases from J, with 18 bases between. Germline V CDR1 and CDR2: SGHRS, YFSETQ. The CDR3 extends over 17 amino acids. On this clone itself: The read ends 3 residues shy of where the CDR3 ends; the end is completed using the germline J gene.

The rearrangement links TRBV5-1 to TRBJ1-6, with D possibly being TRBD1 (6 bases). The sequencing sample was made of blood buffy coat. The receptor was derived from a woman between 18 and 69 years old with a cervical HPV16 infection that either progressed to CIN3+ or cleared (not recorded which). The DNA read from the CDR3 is TGCGCCAGCAGCTTGATAGGGCCAGGTAGGGGGAATTCACCC. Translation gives CASSLIGPGRGNSP. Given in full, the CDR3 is CASSLIGPGRGNSPLHF.